This passage covers 27 T cell receptor beta chains from one sample sequenced in a study of technical replicates of blood from a handful of donors. Method: immunoSEQ multiplex PCR; TCRdb's copy keeps in-frame clones and lacks some. Here the sample spans under 90,000 clones, approximately 97% being singletons. The sequencing sample was made of T cells isolated from PBMCs. The receptors derive from a human donor in good health.

The chain employs TRBV2 and TRBJ2-7, with TRBD2 as a possible D gene (6 bases). V was trimmed by 7 bases and J by 4 bases, leaving 17 bases between them. This CDR3 is built from 14 residues. Germline loops: CDR1 SNHLY, CDR2 FYNNEI. DNA for the CDR3: TGTGCCAGCAAAAGGGACTCCCTCCTGTACGAGCAGTACTTC. Its translation: CASKRDSLLYEQYF.

The genes are TRBV5-1 and TRBJ1-2, with D perhaps TRBD1 (5 bases). The CDR3 consists of 17 residues. The V end was cut by 1 base, the J end by 2 bases, with 18 bases between. CDR1 and CDR2 from the germline V gene are SGHRS and YFSETQ. CDR3: CASSLRGDIGINYGYTF. The CDR3 nucleotides are TGCGCCAGCAGCTTGAGGGGTGATATAGGAATCAACTATGGCTACACCTTC.

J is TRBJ1-1 and V is TRBV6-4; D not certain. Deletions cut 3 bases from V and 1 base from J, with 9 bases between. CDR1 MRHNA and CDR2 SNTAGT come from the germline V gene. CDR3 length equals 14 residues. The CDR3 sequence: CASSERGWNTEAFF. Written as DNA, the CDR3 is TGTGCCAGCAGTGAACGGGGTTGGAACACTGAAGCTTTCTTT.

The CDR3 is CASSLRDKPNNQPQHF. The CDR3 nucleotides are TGTGCCAGCAGCTTAAGGGACAAACCCAATAATCAGCCCCAGCATTTT. This chain connects TRBV7-8 to TRBJ1-5, with a possible D match to TRBD1 (6 bases). V was trimmed by 2 bases and J by 4 bases, leaving 15 bases between them. There are 16 residues in the CDR3. Germline V gives CDR1 SGHVS, CDR2 FQNEAQ.

The chain has TRBV4-1 and TRBJ2-1, with D possibly TRBD2 on 5 matching bases. The germline V gene encodes CDR1 MGHRA and CDR2 YSYEKL. V lost 1 base and J lost 10, with 17 bases in between. The CDR3 spans 15 residues. The CDR3 region has the DNA TGCGCCAGCAGCCAAGCTTTCGGGGAAACAAGGGAGCAGTTCTTC. Translated, it gives CASSQAFGETREQFF.

The chain uses TRBV28 and TRBJ2-7; 7 bases align to TRBD2. This CDR3 region has 16 residues. Germline CDR1 and CDR2: MDHEN and SYDVKM. V lost 5 bases, J lost 0 bases, and 10 bases stayed unmatched. CDR3 residues: CASSPLGRDFSYEQYF. CDR3 coding DNA: TGTGCCAGCAGTCCTCTAGGGAGGGACTTCTCCTACGAGCAGTACTTC.

The chain has TRBV9 and TRBJ2-7; TRBD2 matches at 12 bases. Unmatched junction bases numbered 9, after V lost 4 bases and J lost 7 bases. This CDR3 comprises 15 residues. Per the germline V gene, CDR1 is SGDLS and CDR2 is YYNGEE. The CDR3 DNA follows: TGTGCCAGCAGCCCAACCCTAGCGGGGGGGCGGGAGCAGTACTTC. As protein: CASSPTLAGGREQYF.

This chain links TRBV6-5 with TRBJ1-3, with D possibly being TRBD1 (5 bases). In germline, CDR1 is MNHEY, CDR2 SVGAGI. This CDR3 is 13 amino acids long. V was trimmed by 3 bases and J by 8 bases, leaving 11 bases between them. This CDR3 is CASSYHGADTIYF. DNA of the CDR3: TGTGCCAGCAGTTATCATGGGGCGGACACCATATATTTT.

The V gene is TRBV28, the J gene TRBJ1-5, with D hard to call. V was pared by 5 bases and J by 5 bases, with 13 bases between. CDR3 size: 14 residues. Germline lookup yields CDR1 MDHEN and CDR2 SYDVKM. The CDR3 spells CASSPPIGDQPQHF. Here the CDR3 DNA reads TGTGCCAGCAGTCCCCCCATCGGGGATCAGCCCCAGCATTTT.

V usage is TRBV10-3 and J usage is TRBJ2-5, with 8 bases identical to TRBD2. Trimming cost V 6 bases and J 2 bases; bases outside gene matches: 8. Germline-derived CDR1 and CDR2 are ENHRY and SYGVKD. The CDR3 covers 15 residues. The CDR3 spells CAISNSGTQQETQYF. The CDR3 DNA reads TGTGCCATCAGCAATAGCGGGACCCAGCAAGAGACCCAGTACTTC.

V and J are TRBV4-1 and TRBJ2-3; D not certain. Germline values: CDR1 MGHRA, CDR2 YSYEKL. Trimming took off 3 bases at V and 1 base at J, with 5 bases between the two ends. The length of the CDR3 is 13 residues. CDR3 loop: CASSHQGTDTQYF. As DNA, the CDR3 is TGCGCCAGCAGCCACCAGGGCACAGATACGCAGTATTTT.

The V gene is TRBV19, the J gene TRBJ2-3; D may be TRBD1 (7 bases). This CDR3 is built from 15 residues. Trimming removed 3 bases at V and 4 bases at J, with 14 bases between. CDR1 and CDR2 (germline): LNHDA, SQIVND (reference sequence). Here the CDR3 reads CASSIKVRGADTQYF. The CDR3 DNA is TGTGCCAGTAGTATTAAAGTCAGGGGGGCAGATACGCAGTATTTT.

The rearrangement links TRBV10-3 to TRBJ1-3; 8 nucleotides line up with TRBD1. Trimming cost V 9 bases and J 0 bases; bases outside gene matches: 7. CDR3 length equals 15 residues. Germline values: CDR1 ENHRY, CDR2 SYGVKD. The CDR3 protein is CAMARGTGSGNTIYF. In DNA form, the CDR3 reads TGTGCCATGGCCCGCGGGACAGGCTCTGGAAACACCATATATTTT.

V gene TRBV5-1 combines with J gene TRBJ2-4; 7 nucleotides align to TRBD1. Germline lookup yields CDR1 SGHRS and CDR2 YFSETQ. Trimming at V came to 7 bases and at J to 8 bases, leaving 9 bases not matched to a gene. The CDR3 spans 13 residues. CDR3 sequence: CASATGKLDIQYF. In DNA form, the CDR3 reads TGCGCCAGCGCGACAGGGAAATTGGACATTCAGTACTTC. The full variable domain, completed using reference TRBV5-1 and TRBJ2-4, is KAGVTQTPRYLIKTRGQQVTLSCSPISGHRSVSWYQQTPGQGLQFLFEYFSETQRNKGNFPGRFSGRQFSNSRSEMNVSTLELGDSALYLCASATGKLDIQYFGAGTRLSVL.

The chain links TRBV10-1 to TRBJ2-5; weak D call: TRBD2 (6 bases). V lost 8 bases and J 5 bases, leaving 15 bases between the germline ends. The CDR3 is made up of 13 amino acids. Germline lookup yields CDR1 WNHNN and CDR2 SYGVQD (reference sequence). The CDR3 loop is CASGGLIWETQYF. In nucleotides, the CDR3 is TGCGCCAGCGGAGGACTAATATGGGAGACCCAGTACTTC.

The V call is TRBV10-1, the J call TRBJ1-3, with D hard to call. CDR3 length equals 16 residues. Trimming shortened V by 2 bases and J by 0 bases, and 11 bases separated the two germline ends. CDR1 WNHNN and CDR2 SYGVQD come from the germline V gene (reference sequence). In nucleotides, the CDR3 is TGCGCCAGCAGTGAGAGGTTCGGGATCTCTGGAAACACCATATATTTT. Translation: CASSERFGISGNTIYF.

The V and J genes are TRBV7-9 and TRBJ2-1; D not certain. The CDR3 is 12 residues long. Per germline, CDR1 SEHNR and CDR2 FQNEAQ (reference sequence). V was clipped by 0 bases and J by 8 bases, with 5 bases between them. CDR3 in DNA: TGTGCCAGCAGCTTAGCGTTATATGAGCAGTTCTTC. Residues: CASSLALYEQFF.

The chain recombines TRBV19 with TRBJ1-1, with 9 bases identical to TRBD1. V lost 5 bases, J lost 4 bases, and 5 bases stayed unmatched. CDR3 length: 14 amino acids. Germline CDR1 LNHDA, CDR2 SQIVND (reference sequence). CDR3 amino acids: CASSWDRVGTEAFF. The CDR3 coding sequence is TGTGCCAGTAGTTGGGACAGGGTGGGCACTGAAGCTTTCTTT.

The sample holds one count of this clone. The V call is TRBV9, the J call TRBJ1-6; a weak D match, TRBD1 (6 bases). In germline, CDR1 is SGDLS, CDR2 YYNGEE. The V end was cut by 0 bases, the J end by 0 bases, with 13 bases between. The CDR3 covers 18 residues. The DNA of the CDR3 is TGTGCCAGCAGCGTAGACAGGGACAAGAGCTCCTATAATTCACCCCTCCACTTT. This sequence encodes CASSVDRDKSSYNSPLHF.

The chain combines TRBV4-2 with TRBJ1-1, with D perhaps TRBD1 (5 bases). CDR1 is LGHNA and CDR2 is YNFKEQ in the germline V gene. CDR3 size: 14 residues. V was shortened by 0 bases and J by 4 bases, with 9 bases between the two germline ends. CDR3 DNA sequence: TGTGCCAGCAGCCAAGATCGGAGGGGCACTGAAGCTTTCTTT. Protein sequence: CASSQDRRGTEAFF.

CDR3 sequence (DNA): TGTGCCAGCATGGGGCAACCTTCCTACGAGCAGTACTTC. Translated, it gives CASMGQPSYEQYF. The rearrangement uses TRBV28 and TRBJ2-7, with D perhaps TRBD1 (5 bases). Germline CDR1 and CDR2: MDHEN and SYDVKM. CDR3 size: 13 residues. The V gene lost 7 bases and the J gene lost 1 base, with 11 bases spanning the gap. Supplemented by reference TRBV28 and TRBJ2-7, the full variable domain reads DVKVTQSSRYLVKRTGEKVFLECVQDMDHENMFWYRQDPGLGLRLIYFSYDVKMKEKGDIPEGYSVSREKKERFSLILESASTNQTSMYLCASMGQPSYEQYFGPGTRLTVT.

This clone was observed once. V is TRBV7-2 and J is TRBJ2-7; possible D gene TRBD1, 6 bases. The V end lost 5 bases, the J end lost 3 bases, and 20 bases lay between the germline ends. The length of the CDR3 is 16 residues. The germline V gene has CDR1 SGHTA and CDR2 FQGNSA. The CDR3 DNA reads as TGTGCCAGCAGCGCCCAGGGCCAAACAGGGTACTACGAGCAGTACTTC. Protein sequence: CASSAQGQTGYYEQYF.

The chain links TRBV7-9 to TRBJ1-4; 10 positions match TRBD1. The CDR3 sequence is 15 residues long. Germline V gives CDR1 SEHNR, CDR2 FQNEAQ (reference sequence). V was pared by 6 bases and J by 8 bases, with 9 bases of the junction left unmatched. The CDR3 loop is CASRGGTGEEEKLFF. Here the CDR3 DNA reads TGTGCCAGCAGGGGGGGGACAGGGGAGGAAGAAAAACTGTTTTTT.

This chain uses TRBV4-1 with TRBJ2-1; 9 bases line up with TRBD2. This CDR3 is 17 amino acids long. V gave up 5 bases and J gave up 10 bases; unmatched junction bases: 18. CDR1 is MGHRA, CDR2 YSYEKL, per germline. The CDR3 is CASSSPRGRVGETEQFF. The DNA for the CDR3 is TGCGCCAGCAGCTCCCCTCGCGGGAGGGTCGGAGAAACAGAGCAGTTCTTC.

This chain joins TRBV5-1 and TRBJ2-5; 9 bases fit TRBD1. This CDR3 spans 14 amino acids. Germline lookup yields CDR1 SGHRS and CDR2 YFSETQ. The V and J ends lost 0 bases and 3 bases, in that order; junction bases with no gene match: 0. In nucleotides, the CDR3 is TGCGCCAGCAGCTTGGGGACAGGGGAAGAGACCCAGTACTTC. Translation gives CASSLGTGEETQYF.

The chain couples TRBV28 to TRBJ1-2, with D unresolved. The V gene's germline CDR1 is MDHEN and CDR2 SYDVKM. This CDR3 is built from 14 residues. Trimming took 3 bases from V and 4 from J, leaving 12 bases between them. CDR3: CASSFSLPGYGYTF. CDR3 sequence (DNA): TGTGCCAGCAGTTTCTCCCTACCTGGCTATGGCTACACCTTC.

The V and J genes are TRBV5-4 and TRBJ2-2, with 10 positions matching TRBD2. The junction had 5 bases not matched to a gene; V was cut back by 0 bases and J by 6 bases. CDR1 SGHNT and CDR2 YYREEE come from the germline V gene (reference sequence). The CDR3 spans 16 residues. The CDR3 DNA is TGTGCCAGCAGCTTGGCCCAGCTAGCGGGAGCCGGGGAGCTGTTTTTT. It is translated as CASSLAQLAGAGELFF.